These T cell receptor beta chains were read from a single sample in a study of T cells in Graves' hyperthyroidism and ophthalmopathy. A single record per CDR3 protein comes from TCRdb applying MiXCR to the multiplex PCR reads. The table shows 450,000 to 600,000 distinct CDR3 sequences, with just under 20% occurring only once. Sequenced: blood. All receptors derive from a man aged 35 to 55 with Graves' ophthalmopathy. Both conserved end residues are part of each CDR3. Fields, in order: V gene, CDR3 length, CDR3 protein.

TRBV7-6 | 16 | CASRLLAGGDYNEQFF
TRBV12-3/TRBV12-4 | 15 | CASSFGLANTGELFF
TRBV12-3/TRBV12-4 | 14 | CASTRASVVETQYF
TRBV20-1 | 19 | CSASFHREVGRGLTDTQYF
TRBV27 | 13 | CASSTQAKNIQYF
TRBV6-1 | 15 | CASSPTGPSHEKLFF
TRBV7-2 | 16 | CASSSGLAGHQETQYF
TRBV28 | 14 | CASSLFGQSYGYTF
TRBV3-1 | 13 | CASSTGQLSTIYF
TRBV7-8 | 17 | CASSLSLLADFQETQYF
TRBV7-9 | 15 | CASSPLDYNTGELFF
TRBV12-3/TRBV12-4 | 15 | CASSPSAGQGYEQYF
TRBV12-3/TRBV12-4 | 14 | CASSRNRVDQPQHF
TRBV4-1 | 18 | CASSQRWAGGAFGDEQFF
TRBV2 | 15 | CASSPDRASSYEQYF
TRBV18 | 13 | CASSPTGGFEAFF
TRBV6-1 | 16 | CASSTSGTGNRETQYF
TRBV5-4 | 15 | CASSLPGTAGNEQFF
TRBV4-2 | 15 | CASSQRWGGGYGYTF
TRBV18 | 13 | CASSPMVEETQYF
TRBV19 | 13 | CASSIGSYNEQFF
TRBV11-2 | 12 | CASSPGTAEAFF
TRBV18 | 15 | CASSPQTGGNSPLHF
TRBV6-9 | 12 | CASGTVGDEQYF
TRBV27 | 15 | CASSSRVGGYSPLHF
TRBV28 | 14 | CASSLAEVTGELFF